Below are 25 T cell receptor beta chains sequenced from a single sample in a study of radiation and T cells in renal cell carcinoma. Time point given: blood 2 weeks post-SBRT. Documented treatment: 15 Gy SBRT to primary tumor, nephrectomy 4 weeks later. Sequenced by immunoSEQ multiplex PCR; TCRdb stores in-frame clones only, minus some. The repertoire has about 120,000 clones, over 75% of them found once; the top ten carry 5.8%. The sequences come from blood, collected from a patient whose treatment included radiotherapy and nephrectomy. The receptors come from a man aged 50-59 years with renal cell carcinoma.

This sequence joins TRBV5-1 and TRBJ1-1; D gene uncertain. CDR1 SGHRS and CDR2 YFSETQ come from the germline V gene. Trimming shortened V by 2 bases and J by 5 bases, and 13 bases separated the two germline ends. This CDR3 is built from 14 residues. CDR3: CASSLPLASTEAFF. CDR3 sequence (DNA): TGCGCCAGCAGCTTACCCCTCGCGAGTACTGAAGCTTTCTTT.

This clone was recorded only once. This chain joins TRBV7-9 and TRBJ2-2; D possibly uses TRBD1 or TRBD2 (5 bases each). CDR3 length equals 15 residues. Deletions cut 2 bases from V and 4 bases from J, with 11 bases between. Germline V gene lookup returns CDR1 SEHNR and CDR2 FQNEAQ (reference sequence). The CDR3 is CASSLWDPSTGELFF. The CDR3 DNA sequence: TGTGCCAGCAGCTTATGGGACCCCTCCACCGGGGAGCTGTTTTTT. The complete variable domain, with remaining parts taken from reference TRBV7-9 and TRBJ2-2, reads DTGVSQNPRHKITKRGQNVTFRCDPISEHNRLYWYRQTLGQGPEFLTYFQNEAQLEKSRLLSDRFSAERPKGSFSTLEIQRTEQGDSAMYLCASSLWDPSTGELFFGEGSRLTVL.

This sequence joins TRBV5-1 and TRBJ2-3, with D possibly matching TRBD2 (5 bases). The CDR3 is 14 amino acids. The ends were cut back, 3 bases at V and 0 bases at J, with 8 bases in the middle. Germline CDR1 SGHRS, CDR2 YFSETQ. In DNA form, the CDR3 reads TGCGCCAGCAGCTCGCCGGGGAGCACAGATACGCAGTATTTT. Residues: CASSSPGSTDTQYF.

The gene calls are TRBV19 and TRBJ2-7, with D possibly matching TRBD1 (7 bases). The CDR3 spans 15 residues. The germline V and J ends were trimmed by 3 bases and 1 base, with 13 bases remaining between them. Germline values: CDR1 LNHDA, CDR2 SQIVND (reference sequence). DNA of the CDR3: TGTGCCAGTAGTATGAGACAGGGAGGATCCTACGAGCAGTACTTC. It encodes CASSMRQGGSYEQYF.

As concerns this clone: This same CDR3 is encoded by further DNA sequences in the sample. The gene calls are TRBV11-2 and TRBJ2-7; 7 bases line up with TRBD1. J gave up 1 base and V 5 bases, and 5 bases lay outside the gene matches. Germline V gives CDR1 SGHAT, CDR2 FQNNGV. This CDR3 comprises 14 residues. The CDR3 spells CASSLYRGSYEQYF. The CDR3 DNA follows: TGTGCCAGCAGCCTGTACAGGGGATCCTACGAGCAGTACTTC.

This rearrangement joins TRBV4-2 to TRBJ2-3; the D is unclear. Per the germline V gene, CDR1 is LGHNA and CDR2 is YNFKEQ. The ends were cut back, 0 bases at V and 1 base at J, with 11 bases in the middle. CDR3 length equals 16 residues. CDR3 in DNA: TGTGCCAGCAGCCAAGAACCTAGTCGCGGCACAGATACGCAGTATTTT. Translating gives CASSQEPSRGTDTQYF.

This clone appeared a single time. The J gene is TRBJ1-2, the V gene TRBV6-5; 7 bases align to TRBD1. CDR1 is MNHEY, CDR2 SVGAGI, per germline. Trimming cost V 0 bases and J 3 bases; bases outside gene matches: 1. This CDR3 comprises 14 residues. CDR3 sequence reads: CASSYSGTDYGYTF. The CDR3 DNA reads TGTGCCAGCAGTTACTCTGGGACAGACTATGGCTACACCTTC.

The V call is TRBV2, the J call TRBJ2-2; D call uncertain. Germline V gene data show CDR1 as SNHLY and CDR2 as FYNNEI. V was cut by 6 bases and J by 4 bases, with 15 bases left in between. The CDR3 consists of 15 residues. DNA of the CDR3: TGTGCCAGCAGAGCTTCCGACATCGGCACCGGGGAGCTGTTTTTT. Amino acid sequence: CASRASDIGTGELFF. Using reference TRBV2 and TRBJ2-2 for the parts outside the CDR3, the full variable domain is EPEVTQTPSHQVTQMGQEVILRCVPISNHLYFYWYRQILGQKVEFLVSFYNNEISEKSEIFDDQFSVERPDGSNFTLKIRSTKLEDSAMYFCASRASDIGTGELFFGEGSRLTVL.

This clone was counted only a few times. The CDR3 DNA is TGTGCCACCAGCAGAGACACTAGGCCAGGGCGTGGCTACACCTTC. Its protein product is CATSRDTRPGRGYTF. The rearrangement links TRBV15 to TRBJ1-2, with a tentative D call TRBD1 (5 bases). The V and J ends lost 0 bases and 7 bases respectively, with 15 bases between them. CDR3 length: 15 amino acids. Germline CDR1 and CDR2: LNHNV and YYDKDF (reference sequence). Looking up the rest from reference TRBV15 and TRBJ1-2 gives the full variable domain: DAMVIQNPRYQVTQFGKPVTLSCSQTLNHNVMYWYQQKSSQAPKLLFHYYDKDFNNEADTPDNFQSRRPNTSFCFLDIRSPGLGDTAMYLCATSRDTRPGRGYTFGSGTRLTVV.

CDR3 sequence: CASSRLRDITGELFF. CDR3 bases: TGTGCCAGCTCACGCCTCCGGGACATCACCGGGGAGCTGTTTTTT. J is TRBJ2-2 and V is TRBV18; possible D gene TRBD1, 6 bases. Germline CDR1 reads KGHSH; CDR2 reads LQKENI. With 4 bases removed from V and 4 bases from J, the gap between germline ends came to 13 bases. This CDR3 is built from 15 residues.

The rearrangement joins TRBV5-1 to TRBJ2-3; 7 nucleotides match TRBD2. This CDR3 spans 14 amino acids. Germline values: CDR1 SGHRS, CDR2 YFSETQ. After removal of 8 bases from V and 0 bases from J, the junction contained 6 bases not matched to a gene. The CDR3 protein is CASSRGSSTDTQYF. DNA of the CDR3: TGCGCCAGTTCGCGGGGGTCTAGCACAGATACGCAGTATTTT.

The J gene is TRBJ2-5, the V gene TRBV23-1, with D tentatively TRBD2 (6 bases). TRBV23-1 qualifies as an ORF whose function is uncertain. The CDR3 extends over 17 amino acids. The germline V and J ends were trimmed by 8 bases and 4 bases, with 26 bases remaining between them. The CDR3: CASPHGDSGEVLETQYF. DNA for the CDR3: TGCGCCAGCCCTCATGGTGATTCGGGGGAGGTATTAGAGACCCAGTACTTC.

This clone showed up just once. The genes are TRBV6-1 and TRBJ2-7; the D gene could be TRBD1 or TRBD2 (6 bases each). This CDR3 is built from 16 residues. Germline V gives CDR1 MNHNS, CDR2 SASEGT. V gave up 1 base and J gave up 0 bases, with 13 bases separating them. The CDR3 DNA follows: TGTGCCAGCAGTGAAGAGGGGGGCGCCTTCTCCTACGAGCAGTACTTC. Amino acid sequence: CASSEEGGAFSYEQYF.

This chain joins TRBV2 and TRBJ2-6; D gene ambiguous. Germline CDR1 and CDR2: SNHLY and FYNNEI. The CDR3 has 15 residues. Trimming shortened V by 6 bases and J by 2 bases, and 11 bases separated the two germline ends. The CDR3 protein is CASSPGHPGANVLTF. In DNA, the CDR3 is TGTGCCAGCAGCCCGGGCCACCCTGGGGCCAACGTCCTGACTTTC. The variable domain in full, with the rest retrieved from reference TRBV2 and TRBJ2-6, is EPEVTQTPSHQVTQMGQEVILRCVPISNHLYFYWYRQILGQKVEFLVSFYNNEISEKSEIFDDQFSVERPDGSNFTLKIRSTKLEDSAMYFCASSPGHPGANVLTFGAGSRLTVL.

The rearrangement joins TRBV7-2 to TRBJ2-5; D is undetermined. Trimming cost V 4 bases and J 5 bases, with 8 bases left between them. The CDR3 runs 12 residues. The germline CDR1 and CDR2 sequences are SGHTA and FQGNSA. CDR3 nucleotides: TGTGCCAGCAGCTCGAACCGGGAGACCCAGTACTTC. Amino acid sequence: CASSSNRETQYF.

This clone occurred once. The rearrangement links TRBV6-1 to TRBJ2-3; the match to TRBD2 covers 11 bases. The CDR3 totals 15 residues. Germline trimming cut 6 bases from V and 4 bases from J; bases unmatched to any gene: 6. The germline V gene encodes CDR1 MNHNS and CDR2 SASEGT. The CDR3 nucleotides are TGTGCCAGCAGAGGTTTAGCGGGAGGGCCAGATACGCAGTATTTT. Protein: CASRGLAGGPDTQYF.

The rearrangement uses TRBV14 and TRBJ2-5; 7 bases fit TRBD1. The V gene end was trimmed by 5 bases and the J gene end by 7 bases; junction bases not matched to a gene: 10. Germline V gives CDR1 SGHDN, CDR2 FVKESK. CDR3 length: 14 residues. The CDR3 bases are TGTGCCAGCAGCTGGGACAGTGCTTGGGGGACCCAGTACTTC. It is translated as CASSWDSAWGTQYF.

The V and J genes are TRBV5-6 and TRBJ2-1; D possibly matches TRBD1 or TRBD2 (5 bases each). Germline CDR1 reads SGHDT; CDR2 reads YYEEEE. Between the trimmed V and J ends, which lost 4 bases and 8 bases, there was a span of 19 bases. There are 15 residues in the CDR3. The CDR3 DNA reads as TGTGCCAGCAGCCGGGGCCCCTCATACATACATGAGCAGTTCTTC. This sequence encodes CASSRGPSYIHEQFF. Drawing the rest from reference TRBV5-6 and TRBJ2-1, the complete variable domain is DAGVTQSPTHLIKTRGQQVTLRCSPKSGHDTVSWYQQALGQGPQFIFQYYEEEERQRGNFPDRFSGHQFPNYSSELNVNALLLGDSALYLCASSRGPSYIHEQFFGPGTRLTVL.

The chain combines TRBV18 with TRBJ1-4, with D uncertain. Looked up from germline, CDR1 is KGHSH and CDR2 is LQKENI. There are 16 residues in the CDR3. Trimming shortened V by 3 bases and J by 4 bases, and 15 bases separated the two germline ends. The CDR3 nucleotides are TGTGCCAGCTCACCTCCCAGTGGGGTTCTTAATGAAAAACTGTTTTTT. This gives the protein CASSPPSGVLNEKLFF.

This clone has a handful of counts. The CDR3 region has the DNA TGTGCCAGCAGCGAAATGATGAACACTGAAGCTTTCTTT. It is translated as CASSEMMNTEAFF. The chain couples TRBV7-6 to TRBJ1-1; D is ambiguous. The CDR3 sequence is 13 residues long. CDR1 is SGHVS and CDR2 is FNYEAQ in the germline V gene. Deletions cut 5 bases from V and 0 bases from J, with 7 bases between.

This clone appeared a single time. The J gene is TRBJ2-1, the V gene TRBV13, with TRBD2 matching 9 bases. V dropped 5 bases and J dropped 4; count of bases not matched to a gene: 6. The CDR3 spans 15 residues. Germline V gene sequence: CDR1 PRHDT, CDR2 FYEKMQ (reference sequence). The CDR3 DNA sequence: TGTGCCAGCAGCCCCCGACTAGCGGTTTACAATGAGCAGTTCTTC. Amino acids: CASSPRLAVYNEQFF.

V and J are TRBV12-5 and TRBJ2-7; tentative D call: TRBD1 (5 bases). Germline V gene lookup returns CDR1 LGHNT and CDR2 FRNRAP. This CDR3 has 14 amino acids. V lost 2 bases, J lost 5 bases, and 13 bases lay in between. The CDR3 loop is CASGLRPGIHEQYF. The CDR3 nucleotides are TGTGCTAGTGGTTTGCGACCAGGGATACACGAGCAGTACTTC.

J is TRBJ1-1 and V is TRBV29-1, with unresolved D. Germline V gives CDR1 SQVTM, CDR2 ANQGSEA. This CDR3 region has 12 residues. V shed 1 base and J shed 2 bases, with 5 bases lying between them. The CDR3 DNA follows: TGCAGCGTTGAAGGAGAAAACACTGAAGCTTTCTTT. This codes for CSVEGENTEAFF.

The V call is TRBV5-1, the J call TRBJ2-6; D gene uncertain. Germline V gene lookup returns CDR1 SGHRS and CDR2 YFSETQ. V lost 3 bases and J lost 0, with 4 bases in between. The CDR3 is 14 residues long. The chain's CDR3 is CASSSGSGANVLTF. The CDR3 bases are TGCGCCAGCAGCTCGGGCTCTGGGGCCAACGTCCTGACTTTC. Looking up the rest from reference TRBV5-1 and TRBJ2-6 gives the full variable domain: KAGVTQTPRYLIKTRGQQVTLSCSPISGHRSVSWYQQTPGQGLQFLFEYFSETQRNKGNFPGRFSGRQFSNSRSEMNVSTLELGDSALYLCASSSGSGANVLTFGAGSRLTVL.

Here the CDR3 reads CASSYLASASTDTQYF. For the CDR3, the DNA is TGTGCCAGCAGTTACCTAGCCAGCGCTAGCACAGATACGCAGTATTTT. The chain uses TRBV6-5 and TRBJ2-3; possible D gene TRBD2, 5 bases. The CDR3 loop spans 16 amino acids. Germline V gene sequence: CDR1 MNHEY, CDR2 SVGAGI. V lost 2 bases and J lost 0, with 12 bases in between.